This is a list of T cell receptor beta chains from one sample in a study of shared clonotypes between healthy human individuals. Assay used: immunoSEQ multiplex PCR; TCRdb lists only in-frame clones, some missing. The table lists hundreds of thousands of clones, 55% to 85% of them singletons, with around 1.8% in the top ten. Sequenced: memory CD4+ T cells sorted from blood. All receptors derive from a woman between 25 and 40 years old in good health. CDR3s include the opening cysteine and the closing phenylalanine or tryptophan. D genes are given only for firm matches. A clone size is listed for some rows: how often the clone was seen (once, few, many), or a class if it is expanded.

DNA: TGTGCCTGGGACAGGGGGTACGGAAACACCATATATTTT
CDR3: CAWDRGYGNTIYF
V: TRBV30
size: -
D: TRBD1
J: TRBJ1-3

DNA: TGTGCCAGTAGTCTCCGGGACAAAGTCTATGGCTACACCTTC
CDR3: CASSLRDKVYGYTF
V: TRBV19
size: few
D: -
J: TRBJ1-2

DNA: TGTGCCAGCAGTGTAACGGAAGGGTATGGCTACACCTTC
CDR3: CASSVTEGYGYTF
V: TRBV6-1
size: -
D: -
J: TRBJ1-2

DNA: TGTGCCAGTAGCCGAGGTTTCTCCTACGAGCAGTACTTC
CDR3: CASSRGFSYEQYF
V: TRBV19
size: -
D: -
J: TRBJ2-7

DNA: TGCGCCAGCAGCCCGGACAAAGCCCACCCCGGGGAGCTGTTTTTT
CDR3: CASSPDKAHPGELFF
V: TRBV5-1
size: few
D: -
J: TRBJ2-2

DNA: TGCGCCAGCAGCTTGGTTTCCGGGGAGCTGTTTTTT
CDR3: CASSLVSGELFF
V: TRBV5-1
size: -
D: -
J: TRBJ2-2

DNA: TGTGCCAGCAGTGTGCGAAGCGACACTGAAGCTTTCTTT
CDR3: CASSVRSDTEAFF
V: TRBV6-4
size: -
D: -
J: TRBJ1-1

DNA: TGTGCCAGCAGTTTCTTAAGCTCCTACAATGAGCAGTTCTTC
CDR3: CASSFLSSYNEQFF
V: TRBV27
size: -
D: -
J: TRBJ2-1

DNA: TGCGCCAGCAGCCGGGGGTGGGCGTCGGAGGAGACCCAGTACTTC
CDR3: CASSRGWASEETQYF
V: TRBV5-1
size: -
D: -
J: TRBJ2-5

DNA: TGTGCCAGCAGCCCCCACTTAGGACAGGGGCCGGGAAATCAGCCCCAGCATTTT
CDR3: CASSPHLGQGPGNQPQHF
V: TRBV5-5
size: -
D: TRBD1
J: TRBJ1-5

DNA: TGCGCCAGGACCAGGGGTGACACTGAAGCTTTCTTT
CDR3: CARTRGDTEAFF
V: TRBV23-1
size: -
D: -
J: TRBJ1-1

DNA: TGTGCCAGCAGTGACAGGGGAGGTGCCGGGGAGCTGTTTTTT
CDR3: CASSDRGGAGELFF
V: TRBV6-4
size: -
D: -
J: TRBJ2-2

DNA: TGTGCCAGCAGAGGGGGCGGAACGGCCTCCTACAATGAGCAGTTCTTC
CDR3: CASRGGGTASYNEQFF
V: TRBV28
size: -
D: TRBD1
J: TRBJ2-1

DNA: TGTGCCAGCAGTGAATCTAGGCTGGGCGAGACCCAGTACTTC
CDR3: CASSESRLGETQYF
V: TRBV25-1
size: -
D: -
J: TRBJ2-5

DNA: TGTGCCAGCAGCTTGGCGGATGAAAAACTGTTTTTT
CDR3: CASSLADEKLFF
V: TRBV5-4
size: -
D: -
J: TRBJ1-4

DNA: TGTGCCAGCAGCCTCAGCGGGCAATCCTACAATGAGCAGTTCTTC
CDR3: CASSLSGQSYNEQFF
V: TRBV7-2
size: -
D: -
J: TRBJ2-1

DNA: TGTGCCAGCTCACCAGCACAGGAGAACACTGAAGCTTTCTTT
CDR3: CASSPAQENTEAFF
V: TRBV18
size: -
D: -
J: TRBJ1-1

DNA: TGTGCCAGCAGCCGCAGCTCCTACGAGCAGTACTTC
CDR3: CASSRSSYEQYF
V: TRBV6-1
size: few
D: -
J: TRBJ2-7

DNA: TGTGCCAGCAGCCCCAACCGTCATGACAGGAAAAACACTGAAGCTTTCTTT
CDR3: CASSPNRHDRKNTEAFF
V: TRBV5-4
size: -
D: -
J: TRBJ1-1

DNA: TGTGCCAGCGGGAGGACCGCTTACTACGAGCAGTACTTC
CDR3: CASGRTAYYEQYF
V: TRBV28
size: once
D: -
J: TRBJ2-7

DNA: TGTGCCAGCAGTGAAAGGACCGGGACTATCCCCTACAATGAGCAGTTCTTC
CDR3: CASSERTGTIPYNEQFF
V: TRBV27
size: -
D: TRBD2
J: TRBJ2-1

DNA: TGCGCCAGCAGCTTGGCCGGGCAGGAGACAGATACGCAGTATTTT
CDR3: CASSLAGQETDTQYF
V: TRBV5-1
size: -
D: -
J: TRBJ2-3

DNA: TGCGCCAGCAGCTTCTCAAGCCCTCTGGAGCTGTTTTTT
CDR3: CASSFSSPLELFF
V: TRBV5-1
size: once
D: -
J: TRBJ2-2

DNA: TGTGCCAGCAGGGAAAACAGCCGGGCCCAGCATTTT
CDR3: CASRENSRAQHF
V: TRBV28
size: few
D: -
J: TRBJ1-5

DNA: TGCGCCAGCAGCCACCTCTACGAGCAGTACTTC
CDR3: CASSHLYEQYF
V: TRBV4-1
size: many
D: -
J: TRBJ2-7

DNA: TGTGCCAGCAGTTACGGGGGGACAGGGGTTTTGGAGACCCAGTACTTC
CDR3: CASSYGGTGVLETQYF
V: TRBV6-6
size: -
D: TRBD1
J: TRBJ2-5

DNA: TGCGCCAGCAGCTTGGAATATCGGCAGTGGAACACTGAAGCTTTCTTT
CDR3: CASSLEYRQWNTEAFF
V: TRBV5-1
size: -
D: -
J: TRBJ1-1

DNA: TGTGCCAGCAGCTCAAACCTAGCAGATACGCAGTATTTT
CDR3: CASSSNLADTQYF
V: TRBV7-8
size: once
D: -
J: TRBJ2-3

DNA: TGTGCCAGCAGTTCCCAACCCGGGGGGGCGGTCGAGCAGTACTTC
CDR3: CASSSQPGGAVEQYF
V: TRBV27
size: -
D: TRBD2
J: TRBJ2-7

DNA: TGCGCCAGCAGCCCAATAAGACAGAACACTGAAGCTTTCTTT
CDR3: CASSPIRQNTEAFF
V: TRBV5-1
size: -
D: -
J: TRBJ1-1

DNA: TGTGCCAGCAACAATCCGGGACAGGGGAGGACTGAAGCTTTCTTT
CDR3: CASNNPGQGRTEAFF
V: TRBV6-5
size: -
D: TRBD1
J: TRBJ1-1

DNA: TGTGCCAGCAGCACCAGCGGGAGCAATGAGCAGTTCTTC
CDR3: CASSTSGSNEQFF
V: TRBV6-6
size: -
D: TRBD2
J: TRBJ2-1

DNA: TGTGCCACCAGCAGAGATTTTACTAGCGGGATTAACAATGAGCAGTTCTTC
CDR3: CATSRDFTSGINNEQFF
V: TRBV15
size: -
D: TRBD2
J: TRBJ2-1

DNA: TGTGCCAGCAGCCTGCCCTTTGGGACAAGAGAGACCCAGTACTTC
CDR3: CASSLPFGTRETQYF
V: TRBV2
size: -
D: -
J: TRBJ2-5

DNA: TGCGCCAGCAGCCGAGACAGACCTAACTATGGCTACACCTTC
CDR3: CASSRDRPNYGYTF
V: TRBV5-1
size: -
D: -
J: TRBJ1-2

DNA: TGTGCCAGCAGTGAACTAGCAATTCCATCTGAGCAGTTCTTC
CDR3: CASSELAIPSEQFF
V: TRBV2
size: once
D: -
J: TRBJ2-1

DNA: TGTGCCAGCAGTTTATTTTTAGGCAGCACAGATACGCAGTATTTT
CDR3: CASSLFLGSTDTQYF
V: TRBV27
size: -
D: -
J: TRBJ2-3

DNA: TGTGCCAGCAGTTTCGGACAGGGGGCGAGGGAGCAGTACTTC
CDR3: CASSFGQGAREQYF
V: TRBV28
size: -
D: TRBD1
J: TRBJ2-7

DNA: TGTGCCAGTAGCCGGGACAAGATGCGCTATGGCTACACCTTC
CDR3: CASSRDKMRYGYTF
V: TRBV19
size: -
D: -
J: TRBJ1-2

DNA: TGTGCCAGTCAACCTTGGGATGGGGCCAACGTCCTGACTTTC
CDR3: CASQPWDGANVLTF
V: TRBV19
size: -
D: -
J: TRBJ2-6

DNA: TGTGCCAGTAGTATTGTAGGGTCCAATCAGCCCCAGCATTTT
CDR3: CASSIVGSNQPQHF
V: TRBV19
size: -
D: -
J: TRBJ1-5

DNA: TGTGCCAGCAGTTTAACGGGACAGCAGAACACTGAAGCTTTCTTT
CDR3: CASSLTGQQNTEAFF
V: TRBV28
size: -
D: TRBD1
J: TRBJ1-1

DNA: TGTGCCAGCAGTCCTACGGGTTCTGGCTACACCTTC
CDR3: CASSPTGSGYTF
V: TRBV28
size: -
D: -
J: TRBJ1-2

DNA: TGTGCCAGCAGCTTAGCAAGGACCGCATGGAATCAGCCCCAGCATTTT
CDR3: CASSLARTAWNQPQHF
V: TRBV7-8
size: -
D: -
J: TRBJ1-5